The clone carrying this TCR beta chain has just one count. These data belong to a study of blood T cell repertoires in COVID-19. The overall study: Collection of acute and convalescent COVID-19 samples took place in the United States, Italy and Spain. Sources were T cells, B-cell-depleted T cells, or PBMCs; the material itself was cDNA or gDNA.

How the authors handled the data: By means of reference gene primer amplification, nucleated cell counts were estimated. Libraries were prepared by immunoSEQ multiplex PCR; TCRdb keeps only in-frame clonotypes and omits some of them. That table supplies the V and J calls and clone size; D and trimming were determined from the DNA. The sample shows 100,000 to 120,000 clones, almost 80% of them seen only once. The CDR3 has 14 amino acids. V shed 4 bases, J shed 1 base, and the junction held 3 bases outside the gene matches. Germline V CDR1 and CDR2: SGHRS, YFSETQ. The sequencing input was peripheral blood. The receptor was isolated from a woman aged 80 or over with active or convalescent COVID-19. The rearrangement uses TRBV5-1 and TRBJ1-1, with 8 bases identical to TRBD1. The CDR3: CASSKGQGNTEAFF. Here the CDR3 DNA reads TGCGCCAGCAGCAAAGGACAGGGGAACACTGAAGCTTTCTTT.